This T cell receptor beta chain was observed in a study of blood T cell repertoires in COVID-19. Study details: Samples taken during acute and convalescent COVID-19 were collected in the United States, Italy and Spain. The analysed material was cDNA or gDNA that came from T cells, B-cell-depleted T cells, or PBMCs.

Sequencing used immunoSEQ multiplex PCR; TCRdb keeps in-frame clones, though not all of them. The sample shows about 200,000 clones, roughly 84% of them seen only once. Seattle patient enrollment occurred during active infection, with longitudinal follow-up thereafter. Germline-derived CDR1 and CDR2 are MDHEN and SYDVKM. Germline trimming cut 1 base from V and 7 bases from J; bases unmatched to any gene: 10. The CDR3 covers 16 residues. The sequence came from a person aged 70 to 79 with COVID-19, enrolled during active disease. The J gene is TRBJ2-1, the V gene TRBV28, with 7 bases matching TRBD2. What was sequenced was peripheral blood. The CDR3 spells CASSLLGRAELNEQFF. The CDR3 DNA reads as TGTGCCAGCAGTTTATTGGGGAGGGCGGAACTAAATGAGCAGTTCTTC.